The present entry profiles one T cell receptor (beta chain) with its context. Its antigen is unknown. cDNA encoding TCR beta was synthesized via 5'RACE template switching incorporating UMIs. With the 5' RACE reads reprocessed, TCRdb shows one record per CDR3 protein and no DNA. The sample totals 550,000 or so distinct CDR3 sequences. The data are from a study of T cells expressing NK-cell markers. At the level of the study: TCR beta repertoires came from sorted CD3+CD56+NKG2C+, CD3+CD56+NKG2C- and CD3+CD56-NKG2C+ T cells. Seven of the eight sequenced donors were classified as HCMV-seropositive, and one was classified as seronegative. General study points: One observes that, in several donors, these clonotypes were also the leading ones within the CD3+CD56-NKG2C+ fraction.

CDR3 size: 15 residues. From germline, CDR1 is MDHEN and CDR2 SYDVKM. This clonotype was sampled from a man younger than 30 in good health. The gene calls are TRBV28 and TRBJ1-4; TCRdb proposes TRBD1, but this gene call is untestable without DNA. Sequencing used blood T cells: a sorted CD56 or NKG2C T cell subset, CD4+ or CD8+ T cells, or bulk PBMC T cells (not recorded which). The CDR3: CASSRPDRFNEKLFF. The whole variable domain, filled in from reference TRBV28 and TRBJ1-4, reads DVKVTQSSRYLVKRTGEKVFLECVQDMDHENMFWYRQDPGLGLRLIYFSYDVKMKEKGDIPEGYSVSREKKERFSLILESASTNQTSMYLCASSRPDRFNEKLFFGSGTQLSVL.